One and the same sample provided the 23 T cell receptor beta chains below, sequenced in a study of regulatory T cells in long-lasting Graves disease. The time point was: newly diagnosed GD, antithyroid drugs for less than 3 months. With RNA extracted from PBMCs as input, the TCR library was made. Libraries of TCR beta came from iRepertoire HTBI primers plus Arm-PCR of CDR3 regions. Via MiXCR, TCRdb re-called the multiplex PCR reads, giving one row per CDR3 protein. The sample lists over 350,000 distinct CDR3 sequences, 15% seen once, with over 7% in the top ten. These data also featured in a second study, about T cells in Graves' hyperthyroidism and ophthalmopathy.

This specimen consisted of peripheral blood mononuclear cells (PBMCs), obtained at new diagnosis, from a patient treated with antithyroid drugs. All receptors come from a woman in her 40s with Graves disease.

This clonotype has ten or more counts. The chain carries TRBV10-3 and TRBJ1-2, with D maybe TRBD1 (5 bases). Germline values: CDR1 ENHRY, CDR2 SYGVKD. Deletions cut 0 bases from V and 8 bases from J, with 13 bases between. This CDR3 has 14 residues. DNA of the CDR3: TGTGCCATCAGTGAGTCGGCGGGGCGTACGGGCTACACCTTC. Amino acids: CAISESAGRTGYTF.

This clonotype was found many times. CDR3 residues: CASSLGTLRLASSTYNEQFF. The CDR3 DNA follows: TGTGCCAGCAGCTTAGGTACGCTTAGGCTAGCCTCTTCAACCTACAATGAGCAGTTCTTC. This rearrangement joins TRBV11-1 to TRBJ2-1, with D perhaps TRBD2 (5 bases). Germline V CDR1 and CDR2: SGHAT, FQDESV (reference sequence). The germline V and J ends were trimmed by 1 base and 2 bases, with 24 bases remaining between them. The length of the CDR3 is 20 residues. The full variable domain, in which reference TRBV11-1 and TRBJ2-1 provide the parts outside the CDR3, is EAEVAQSPRYKITEKSQAVAFWCDPISGHATLYWYRQILGQGPELLVQFQDESVVDDSQLPKDRFSAERLKGVDSTLKIQPAELGDSAMYLCASSLGTLRLASSTYNEQFFGPGTRLTVL.

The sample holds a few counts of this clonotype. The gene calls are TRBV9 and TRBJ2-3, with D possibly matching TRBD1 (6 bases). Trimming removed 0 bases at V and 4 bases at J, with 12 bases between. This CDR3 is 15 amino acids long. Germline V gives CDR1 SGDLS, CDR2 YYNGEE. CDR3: CASSVDPRTADTQYF. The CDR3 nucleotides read TGTGCCAGCAGCGTAGACCCCCGGACAGCAGATACGCAGTATTTT. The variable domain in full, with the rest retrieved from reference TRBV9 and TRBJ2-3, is DSGVTQTPKHLITATGQRVTLRCSPRSGDLSVYWYQQSLDQGLQFLIQYYNGEERAKGNILERFSAQQFPDLHSELNLSSLELGDSALYFCASSVDPRTADTQYFGPGTRLTVL.

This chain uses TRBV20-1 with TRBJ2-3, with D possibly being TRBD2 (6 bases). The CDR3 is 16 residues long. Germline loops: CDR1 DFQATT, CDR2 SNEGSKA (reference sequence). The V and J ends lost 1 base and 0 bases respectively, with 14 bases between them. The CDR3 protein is CSARGTTGLSTDTQYF. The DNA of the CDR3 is TGCAGTGCTAGAGGGACTACCGGTCTTAGCACAGATACGCAGTATTTT.

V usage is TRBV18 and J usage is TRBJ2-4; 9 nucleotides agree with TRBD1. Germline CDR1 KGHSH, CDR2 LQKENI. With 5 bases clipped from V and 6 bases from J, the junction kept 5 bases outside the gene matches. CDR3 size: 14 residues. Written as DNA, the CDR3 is TGTGCCAGCTCAGAAACAGGGGGCGTAAACATTCAGTACTTC. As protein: CASSETGGVNIQYF.

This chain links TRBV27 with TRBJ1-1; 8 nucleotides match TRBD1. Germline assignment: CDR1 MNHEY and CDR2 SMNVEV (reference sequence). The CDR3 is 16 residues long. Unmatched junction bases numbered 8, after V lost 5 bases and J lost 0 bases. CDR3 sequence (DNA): TGTGCCAGCAGTACTCGAAGGACAGGGCTGAACACTGAAGCTTTCTTT. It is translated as CASSTRRTGLNTEAFF.

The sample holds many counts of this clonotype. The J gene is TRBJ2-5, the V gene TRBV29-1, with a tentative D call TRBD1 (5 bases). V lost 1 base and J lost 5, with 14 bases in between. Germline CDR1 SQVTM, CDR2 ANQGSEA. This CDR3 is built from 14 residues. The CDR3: CSVEAGAGRETQYF. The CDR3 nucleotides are TGCAGCGTTGAAGCTGGGGCAGGGCGGGAGACCCAGTACTTC.

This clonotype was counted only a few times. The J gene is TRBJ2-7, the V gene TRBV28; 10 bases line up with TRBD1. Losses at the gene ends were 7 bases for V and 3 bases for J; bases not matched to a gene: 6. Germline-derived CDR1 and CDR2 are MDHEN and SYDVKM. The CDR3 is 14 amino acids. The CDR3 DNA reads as TGTGCCAGCACCATAGACAGGGGGCTCTACGAGCAGTACTTC. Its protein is CASTIDRGLYEQYF.

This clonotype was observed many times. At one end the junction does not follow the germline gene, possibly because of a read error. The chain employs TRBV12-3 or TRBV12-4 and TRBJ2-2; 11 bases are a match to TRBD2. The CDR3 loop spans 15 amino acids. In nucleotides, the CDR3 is TGTGCCAGCAGTCTAGCGGGAGGCCTCACCGGGGAGCTGTTTTTT. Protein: CASSLAGGLTGELFF.

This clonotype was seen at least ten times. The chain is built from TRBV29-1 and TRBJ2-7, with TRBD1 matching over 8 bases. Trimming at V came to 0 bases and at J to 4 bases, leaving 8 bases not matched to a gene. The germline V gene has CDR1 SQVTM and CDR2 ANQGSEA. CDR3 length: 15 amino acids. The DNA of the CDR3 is TGCAGCGTTGAAGATCGAAGACAGGGGAGGTACGAGCAGTACTTC. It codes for CSVEDRRQGRYEQYF.

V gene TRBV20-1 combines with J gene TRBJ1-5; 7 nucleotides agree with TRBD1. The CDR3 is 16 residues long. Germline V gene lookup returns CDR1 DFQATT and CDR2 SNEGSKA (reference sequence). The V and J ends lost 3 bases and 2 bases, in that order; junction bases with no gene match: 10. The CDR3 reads CSASRGQIEGNQPQHF. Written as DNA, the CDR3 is TGCAGTGCTAGCAGGGGACAGATTGAAGGCAATCAGCCCCAGCATTTT.

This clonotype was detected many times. This CDR3 reads CASTYSGELFF. For the CDR3, the DNA is TGTGCCAGCACCTACTCCGGTGAACTGTTTTTT. The chain is built from TRBV7-9 and TRBJ1-4; no clear D gene. The CDR3 runs 11 residues. In germline, CDR1 is SEHNR, CDR2 FQNEAQ (reference sequence). V lost 7 bases to trimming and J lost 12 bases, with 12 bases between them.

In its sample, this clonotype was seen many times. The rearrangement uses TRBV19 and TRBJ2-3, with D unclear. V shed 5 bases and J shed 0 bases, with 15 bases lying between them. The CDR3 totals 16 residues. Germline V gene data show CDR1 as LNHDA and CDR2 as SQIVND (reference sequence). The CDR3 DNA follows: TGTGCCAGTAGTCAATATACCCAAAGTAGCACAGATACGCAGTATTTT. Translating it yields CASSQYTQSSTDTQYF.

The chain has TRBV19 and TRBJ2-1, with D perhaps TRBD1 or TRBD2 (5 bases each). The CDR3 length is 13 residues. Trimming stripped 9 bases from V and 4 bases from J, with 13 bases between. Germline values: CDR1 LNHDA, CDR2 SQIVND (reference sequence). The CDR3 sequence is CASTKGRYNEQFF. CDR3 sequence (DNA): TGTGCCAGCACCAAGGGACGGTACAATGAGCAGTTCTTC.

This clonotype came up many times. CDR3 sequence (DNA): TGTGCCAGCAGTGAACTACCCGGCAATCAGCCCCAGCATTTT. As protein: CASSELPGNQPQHF. V gene TRBV2 combines with J gene TRBJ1-5, with no clear D. The germline CDR1 and CDR2 sequences are SNHLY and FYNNEI. With 2 bases removed from V and 2 bases from J, the gap between germline ends came to 7 bases. This CDR3 is built from 14 residues.

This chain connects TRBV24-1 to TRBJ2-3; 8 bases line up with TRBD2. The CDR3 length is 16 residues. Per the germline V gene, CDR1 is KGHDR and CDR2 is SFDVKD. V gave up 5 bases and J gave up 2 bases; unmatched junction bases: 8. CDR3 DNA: TGTGCCACCAGTGTTCTAAGCGGGAGAAACACAGATACGCAGTATTTT. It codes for CATSVLSGRNTDTQYF.

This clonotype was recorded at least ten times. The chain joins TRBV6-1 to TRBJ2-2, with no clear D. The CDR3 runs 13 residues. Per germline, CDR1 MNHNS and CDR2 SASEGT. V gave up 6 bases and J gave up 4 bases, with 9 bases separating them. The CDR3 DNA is TGTGCCAGCAGACAACCGAGCACCGGGGAGCTGTTTTTT. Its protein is CASRQPSTGELFF.

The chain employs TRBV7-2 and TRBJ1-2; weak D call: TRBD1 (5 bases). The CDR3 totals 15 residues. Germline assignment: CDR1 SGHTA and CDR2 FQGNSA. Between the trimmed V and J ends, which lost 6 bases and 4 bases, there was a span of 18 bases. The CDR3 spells CASRTKGLTVYGYTF. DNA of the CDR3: TGTGCCAGCAGAACTAAAGGTTTGACAGTCTATGGCTACACCTTC. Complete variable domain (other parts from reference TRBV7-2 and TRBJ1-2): GAGVSQSPSNKVTEKGKDVELRCDPISGHTALYWYRQSLGQGLEFLIYFQGNSAPDKSGLPSDRFSAERTGGSVSTLTIQRTQQEDSAVYLCASRTKGLTVYGYTFGSGTRLTVV.

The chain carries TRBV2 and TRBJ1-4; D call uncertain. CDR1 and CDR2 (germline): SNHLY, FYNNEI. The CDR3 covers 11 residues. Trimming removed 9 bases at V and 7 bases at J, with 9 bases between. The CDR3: CASGPSEKLFF. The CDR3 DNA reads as TGTGCCAGTGGCCCGAGTGAAAAACTGTTTTTT.

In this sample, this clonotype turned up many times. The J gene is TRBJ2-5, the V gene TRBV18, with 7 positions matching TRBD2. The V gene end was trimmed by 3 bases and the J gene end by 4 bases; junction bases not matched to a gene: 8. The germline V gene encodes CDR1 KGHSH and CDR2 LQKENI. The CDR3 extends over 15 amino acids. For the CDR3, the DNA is TGTGCCAGCTCACCGAGAGGGACTACCGTAGAGACCCAGTACTTC. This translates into CASSPRGTTVETQYF.

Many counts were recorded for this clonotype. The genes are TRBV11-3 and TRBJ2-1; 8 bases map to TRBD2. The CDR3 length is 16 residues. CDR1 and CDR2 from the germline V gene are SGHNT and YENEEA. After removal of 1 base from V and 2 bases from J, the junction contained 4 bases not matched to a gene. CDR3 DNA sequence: TGTGCCAGCAGCTTAGTAAGCGGGAGCCCCTACAATGAGCAGTTCTTC. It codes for CASSLVSGSPYNEQFF.

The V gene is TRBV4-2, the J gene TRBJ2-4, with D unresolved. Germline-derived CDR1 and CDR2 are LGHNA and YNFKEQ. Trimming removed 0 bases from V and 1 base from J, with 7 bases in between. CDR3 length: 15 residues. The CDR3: CASSQDSNAKNIQYF. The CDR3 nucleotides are TGTGCCAGCAGCCAAGATTCTAACGCCAAAAACATTCAGTACTTC.

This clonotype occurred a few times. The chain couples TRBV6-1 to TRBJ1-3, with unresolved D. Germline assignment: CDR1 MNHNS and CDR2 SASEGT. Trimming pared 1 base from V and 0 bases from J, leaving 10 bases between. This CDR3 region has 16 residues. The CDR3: CASSEVGVFSGNTIYF. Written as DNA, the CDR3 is TGTGCCAGCAGTGAAGTTGGGGTCTTCTCTGGAAACACCATATATTTT.